Below are 12 T cell receptor beta chains sequenced from a single sample in a study of blood T cells in healthy people across ages. Combining a sample-barcoded 5' primer with a J-beta primer mix, a second PCR ran for roughly 7 to 12 cycles. A single record per CDR3 protein comes from TCRdb applying MiXCR to the 5' RACE reads. Of approximately 810,000 distinct CDR3 sequences detected, 25% to 35% appear once; the ten largest clones hold roughly 17%. The sample taken for sequencing was blood. Every receptor here comes from a woman of 80 years or more in good health.

The rearrangement links TRBV12-3 or TRBV12-4 to TRBJ1-4; D is perhaps TRBD1 (6 bases). This CDR3 spans 14 amino acids. Trimming pared 4 bases from V and 1 base from J, leaving 7 bases between. The CDR3 sequence: CASSSGETNEKLFF. CDR3 nucleotides: TGTGCCAGCAGTTCAGGGGAAACTAATGAAAAACTGTTTTTT.

Comment on this clonotype: This may stem from a read error, because a much larger clone lies one nucleotide away. The V gene is TRBV19, the J gene TRBJ2-5; D unclear. The CDR3 length is 14 residues. CDR1 LNHDA and CDR2 SQIVND come from the germline V gene (reference sequence). The CDR3 spells CASRSRGFQESQYF. The CDR3 nucleotides read TGTGCCAGTAGGAGCCGAGGATTTCAAGAGTCCCAGTACTTC.

The genes are TRBV20-1 and TRBJ2-5; D is perhaps TRBD1 or TRBD2 (5 bases each). Germline loops: CDR1 DFQATT, CDR2 SNEGSKA (reference sequence). The CDR3 runs 15 residues. V lost 6 bases and J lost 7, with 24 bases in between. The CDR3 spells CSAISGTSGTGTQYF. DNA for the CDR3: TGCAGTGCGATTTCCGGGACCAGTGGTACCGGGACCCAGTACTTC.

The chain employs TRBV6-2 or TRBV6-3 and TRBJ2-7; D may be TRBD1 (6 bases). This CDR3 comprises 15 residues. V dropped 6 bases and J dropped 0 bases, with 15 bases sitting between them. The V gene's germline CDR1 is MNHEY and CDR2 SVGEGT. The CDR3 spells CASSHGRQASYEQYF. In DNA, the CDR3 is TGTGCCAGCAGCCATGGGAGACAGGCCTCCTACGAGCAGTACTTC.

The chain has TRBV18 and TRBJ2-7; D call uncertain. The CDR3 extends over 14 amino acids. CDR1 and CDR2 (germline): KGHSH, LQKENI. V was clipped by 2 bases and J by 0 bases, with 8 bases between them. CDR3 sequence: CASSPTAVSYEQYF. The CDR3 DNA is TGTGCCAGCTCACCAACAGCAGTCTCCTACGAGCAGTACTTC.

Details on this clonotype: A junction boundary mismatches the germline segment, possibly from a read error. The chain combines TRBV7-9 with TRBJ2-3; D call uncertain. There are 14 residues in the CDR3. Germline V gene data show CDR1 as SEHNR and CDR2 as FQNEAQ (reference sequence). The CDR3 DNA is TGCGCCAACAGCCCAATTCAGATCCCAGATACGCAGTATTTT. It codes for CANSPIQIPDTQYF.

The sample holds many counts of this clonotype. V usage is TRBV6-6 and J usage is TRBJ1-2, with D maybe TRBD1 (6 bases). The germline gives CDR1 MNHNY, CDR2 SVGAGI (reference sequence). V lost 0 bases, J lost 7 bases, and 15 bases lay in between. This CDR3 spans 15 amino acids. The CDR3: CASSYSRGAKAGYTF. CDR3 nucleotide sequence: TGTGCCAGCAGTTACTCGAGGGGGGCTAAGGCTGGCTACACCTTC.

Details on this clonotype: Given a much more abundant clone one base away, this may be a read error. The rearrangement uses TRBV7-2 and TRBJ2-5, with TRBD1 identical over 8 bases. This CDR3 contains 16 residues. J gave up 9 bases and V 2 bases, and 14 bases lay outside the gene matches. Germline CDR1 is SGHTA and CDR2 is FQGNSA. The CDR3: CASSLLPPGGAGAQYF. The CDR3 coding sequence is TGTGCCAGCAGCTTACTCCCCCCAGGGGGCGCCGGGGCCCAGTACTTC.

This clonotype occurred a few times. The chain recombines TRBV25-1 with TRBJ1-1; 9 positions match TRBD1. CDR3 length: 16 amino acids. Germline trimming cut 5 bases from V and 5 bases from J; bases unmatched to any gene: 12. Germline V CDR1 and CDR2: MGHDK, SYGVNS. CDR3 nucleotide sequence: TGTGCCAGCAGTCCCTGGGTGGGACAGGGAAGTACTGAAGCTTTCTTT. It specifies CASSPWVGQGSTEAFF.

This rearrangement joins TRBV25-1 to TRBJ2-3; tentative D call: TRBD1 (6 bases). Trimming stripped 5 bases from V and 0 bases from J, with 12 bases between. Germline V gene data show CDR1 as MGHDK and CDR2 as SYGVNS. This CDR3 is 15 amino acids long. DNA for the CDR3: TGTGCCAGCAGTCAGCCAGGGGTGAGCACAGATACGCAGTATTTT. This encodes CASSQPGVSTDTQYF.

This clonotype showed up many times. This chain links TRBV7-2 with TRBJ1-4; D remains unclear. CDR1 and CDR2 (germline): SGHTA, FQGNSA. V lost 5 bases and J 0 bases, leaving 7 bases between the germline ends. The CDR3 runs 14 residues. The CDR3 DNA sequence: TGTGCCAGCAGCCAACACGCAACTAATGAAAAACTGTTTTTT. It is translated as CASSQHATNEKLFF.

This clonotype was recorded many times. This chain uses TRBV4-3 with TRBJ2-5, with TRBD1 matching 7 bases. The CDR3 contains 13 residues. The V segment lost 0 bases and the J segment 9 bases; nucleotides outside the gene matches: 4. Germline loops: CDR1 LGHNA, CDR2 YSLEER. CDR3 sequence reads: CASSQDVGQPQYF. CDR3 DNA: TGCGCCAGCAGCCAAGATGTGGGACAGCCCCAGTACTTC.